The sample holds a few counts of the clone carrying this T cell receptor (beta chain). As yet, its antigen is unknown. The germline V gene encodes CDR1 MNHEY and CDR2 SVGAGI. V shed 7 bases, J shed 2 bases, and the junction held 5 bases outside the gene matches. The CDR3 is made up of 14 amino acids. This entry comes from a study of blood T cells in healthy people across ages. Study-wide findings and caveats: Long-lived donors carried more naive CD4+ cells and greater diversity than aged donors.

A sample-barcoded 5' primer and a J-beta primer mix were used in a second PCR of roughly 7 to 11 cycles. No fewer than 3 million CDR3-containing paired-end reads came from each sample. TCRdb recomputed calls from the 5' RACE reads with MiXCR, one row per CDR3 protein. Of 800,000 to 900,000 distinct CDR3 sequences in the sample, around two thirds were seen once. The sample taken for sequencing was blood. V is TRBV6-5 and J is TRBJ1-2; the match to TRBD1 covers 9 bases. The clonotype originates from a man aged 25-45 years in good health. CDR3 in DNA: TGTGCCAGCAAGGGGACAGGGTTCAACTATGGCTACACCTTC. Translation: CASKGTGFNYGYTF.